These T cell receptor beta chains were read from a single sample in a study of cytomegalovirus exposure and HLA in healthy donors. Sequencing used immunoSEQ multiplex PCR; TCRdb keeps in-frame clones, though not all of them. The sample comprises approximately 110,000 clones, 74% of which are singletons, and 4% to 5% rests with the top ten. Sequencing input: PBMCs. Source of these receptors: a woman aged 50 to 60 in good health and CMV-seropositive. Both conserved end residues are part of each CDR3. A D gene is named only where the DNA matches it firmly. Part of the rows lack a size; the others show once, few, many or a class for expanded clones.

V gene,D gene,J gene,clone size,CDR3 protein,CDR3 DNA
TRBV7-9,-,TRBJ1-3,-,CASSFEGSSGNTIYF,TGTGCCAGCAGCTTTGAGGGAAGCTCTGGAAACACCATATATTTT
TRBV15,TRBD2,TRBJ2-3,-,CATAGTSGGFTDTQYF,TGTGCCACCGCCGGGACTAGCGGGGGCTTCACAGATACGCAGTATTTT
TRBV6-5,-,TRBJ1-5,-,CASSQLPGPQHF,TGTGCCAGCAGTCAATTACCGGGGCCCCAGCATTTT
TRBV6-1,-,TRBJ1-5,-,CASTLWGVPNQPQHF,TGTGCCAGCACCCTGTGGGGAGTCCCCAATCAGCCCCAGCATTTT
TRBV7-6,-,TRBJ2-2,-,CASSWADGELFF,TGTGCCAGCAGCTGGGCTGACGGGGAGCTGTTTTTT
TRBV18,TRBD1,TRBJ2-7,-,CATRDRGINEQYF,TGTGCCACCCGGGACAGGGGCATCAACGAGCAGTACTTC
TRBV6-1,-,TRBJ2-1,few,CATFRGATYNEQFF,TGTGCCACGTTCCGGGGGGCTACCTACAATGAGCAGTTCTTC
TRBV5-6,TRBD2,TRBJ2-2,-,CASSWLTSGGRTGELFF,TGTGCCAGCAGCTGGCTGACTAGCGGGGGACGGACCGGGGAGCTGTTTTTT
TRBV2,-,TRBJ2-5,-,CASSRDFRETQYF,TGTGCCAGCAGTCGGGACTTCCGGGAGACCCAGTACTTC
TRBV9,-,TRBJ2-3,-,CASSPTSSFTDTQYF,TGTGCCAGTAGCCCCACTTCCTCCTTCACAGATACGCAGTATTTT
TRBV9,-,TRBJ2-1,few,CASSVEGTPSRQQFF,TGTGCCAGCAGCGTAGAGGGGACTCCCAGCAGGCAGCAGTTCTTC
TRBV30,TRBD1,TRBJ1-3,-,CAWTLRGRGPEKGNTIYF,TGTGCCTGGACTCTCCGTGGCAGGGGGCCCGAAAAGGGAAACACCATATATTTT
TRBV7-9,-,TRBJ1-1,-,CASSVTGNTEAFF,TGTGCCAGCAGTGTGACAGGAAACACTGAAGCTTTCTTT
TRBV10-3,TRBD2,TRBJ2-2,-,CASSAVAGATNTGELFF,TGTGCCTCCTCCGCGGTAGCGGGGGCCACGAACACCGGGGAGCTGTTTTTT
TRBV19,TRBD1,TRBJ1-2,few,CASRMGQGYGYTF,TGTGCCAGTAGGATGGGACAGGGATATGGCTACACCTTC
TRBV7-9,TRBD1,TRBJ2-3,-,CASSLAVTGSTDTQYF,TGTGCCAGCAGCTTAGCGGTGACAGGGAGCACAGATACGCAGTATTTT
TRBV10-3,-,TRBJ1-5,-,CAISESTVSSNQPQHF,TGTGCCATCAGTGAGTCGACAGTTTCTAGCAATCAGCCCCAGCATTTT
TRBV5-8,-,TRBJ2-3,-,CASSFDPGRTDTQYF,TGTGCCAGCAGCTTTGATCCGGGTAGGACAGATACGCAGTATTTT
TRBV7-2,TRBD2,TRBJ2-7,few,CAILAGAPSEQYF,TGTGCCATTTTAGCGGGGGCCCCGTCCGAGCAGTACTTC
TRBV7-3,-,TRBJ2-1,-,CASSLLDSYNEQFF,TGTGCCAGCAGCTTACTGGACAGCTACAATGAGCAGTTCTTC
TRBV4-3,TRBD1,TRBJ1-5,-,CASSQIVGQGAIQPQHF,TGCGCCAGCAGTCAAATTGTAGGACAGGGGGCAATTCAGCCCCAGCATTTT
TRBV7-2,-,TRBJ2-2,-,CASSQRRRGWTGELFF,TGTGCCAGCAGCCAGCGTCGGCGGGGTTGGACCGGGGAGCTGTTTTTT
TRBV7-9,TRBD1,TRBJ1-5,-,CASSLGGTGAQPQHF,TGTGCCAGCAGCTTAGGGGGGACAGGGGCTCAGCCCCAGCATTTT
TRBV7-3,-,TRBJ2-5,-,CASSPLAQETQYF,TGTGCCAGCAGCCCCCTGGCCCAAGAGACCCAGTACTTC
TRBV5-4,-,TRBJ1-4,-,CASSPGGVSNEKLFF,TGTGCCAGCAGCCCCGGAGGGGTATCTAATGAAAAACTGTTTTTT
TRBV5-6,-,TRBJ2-7,-,CASSFRDEQYF,TGTGCCAGCAGCTTCAGGGACGAGCAGTACTTC
TRBV13,-,TRBJ1-1,-,CASSPRTASEGEAFF,TGTGCCAGCAGCCCCCGGACAGCCTCTGAGGGTGAAGCTTTCTTT
TRBV28,TRBD1,TRBJ1-5,-,CASSLLPTGAVQPQHF,TGTGCCAGCAGTTTATTACCGACAGGGGCTGTTCAGCCCCAGCATTTT
TRBV7-2,TRBD2,TRBJ2-1,few,CASSSHGTSGDNEQFF,TGTGCCAGCAGCTCCCATGGGACTAGCGGAGACAATGAGCAGTTCTTC
TRBV2,-,TRBJ1-4,once,CASIYAGTTNEKLFF,TGTGCCAGCATATACGCCGGGACAACTAATGAAAAACTGTTTTTT
TRBV10-3,TRBD1,TRBJ1-2,-,CAISESPGQGAYYGYTF,TGTGCCATCAGTGAGTCGCCTGGACAGGGGGCCTACTATGGCTACACCTTC
TRBV12-2,-,TRBJ2-1,-,CASRSDWGGVDNEQFF,TGTGCAAGTCGCTCCGACTGGGGGGGGGTTGACAATGAGCAGTTCTTC
TRBV2,TRBD1,TRBJ2-6,-,CATNPGQGVPGANVLTF,TGTGCCACCAACCCTGGACAGGGGGTTCCTGGGGCCAACGTCCTGACTTTC
TRBV6-1,TRBD1,TRBJ2-2,-,CASRERTGSTGELFF,TGTGCCAGCAGGGAGAGGACAGGCTCCACCGGGGAGCTGTTTTTT
TRBV5-4,-,TRBJ1-6,-,CASSLAGGVGKSPLHF,TGTGCCAGCAGCTTGGCCGGGGGGGTAGGCAAATCACCCCTCCACTTT
TRBV6-1,TRBD1,TRBJ1-1,once,CASSIEDRVNTEAFF,TGTGCCAGCAGTATCGAAGACAGGGTAAACACTGAAGCTTTCTTT